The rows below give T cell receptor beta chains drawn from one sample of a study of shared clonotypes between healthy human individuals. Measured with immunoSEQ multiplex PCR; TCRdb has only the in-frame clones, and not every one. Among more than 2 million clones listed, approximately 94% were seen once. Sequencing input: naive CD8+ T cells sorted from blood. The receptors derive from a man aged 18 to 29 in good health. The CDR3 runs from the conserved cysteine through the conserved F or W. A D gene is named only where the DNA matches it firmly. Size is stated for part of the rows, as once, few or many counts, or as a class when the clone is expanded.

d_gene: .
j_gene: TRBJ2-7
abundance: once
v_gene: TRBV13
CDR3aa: CASSLVSRYEQYF
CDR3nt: TGTGCCAGCAGCTTAGTCTCCCGCTACGAGCAGTACTTC

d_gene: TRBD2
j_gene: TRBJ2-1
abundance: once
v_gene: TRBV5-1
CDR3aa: CASSRTAFAGGDEQFF
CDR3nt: TGCGCCAGCAGTCGAACAGCCTTTGCGGGAGGGGATGAGCAGTTCTTC

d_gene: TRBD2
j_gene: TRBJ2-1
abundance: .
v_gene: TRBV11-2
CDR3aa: CASSRTSGGPPSSYNEQFF
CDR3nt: TGTGCCAGCAGCCGGACTAGCGGGGGGCCACCGAGCTCCTACAATGAGCAGTTCTTC

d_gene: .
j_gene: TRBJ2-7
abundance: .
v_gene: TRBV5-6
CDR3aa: CASSREYRSDEQYF
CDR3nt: TGTGCCAGCAGCCGAGAATATAGGAGCGACGAGCAGTACTTC

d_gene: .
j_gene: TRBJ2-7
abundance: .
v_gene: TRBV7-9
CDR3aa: CASSFSGNEQYF
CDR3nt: TGTGCCAGCAGCTTTTCGGGTAACGAGCAGTACTTC

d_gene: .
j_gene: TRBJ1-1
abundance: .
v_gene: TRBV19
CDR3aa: CASSFRHQGNTEAFF
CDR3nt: TGTGCCAGTAGTTTTCGTCATCAGGGGAACACTGAAGCTTTCTTT

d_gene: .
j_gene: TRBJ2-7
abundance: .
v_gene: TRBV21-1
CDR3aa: CASSEGKGSHVREQYF
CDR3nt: TGTGCCAGCAGCGAAGGGAAAGGGAGCCATGTTCGGGAGCAGTACTTC

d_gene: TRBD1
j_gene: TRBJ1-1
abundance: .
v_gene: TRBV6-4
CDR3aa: CASSGQENPEAFF
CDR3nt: TGTGCCAGCAGCGGACAGGAGAACCCTGAAGCTTTCTTT

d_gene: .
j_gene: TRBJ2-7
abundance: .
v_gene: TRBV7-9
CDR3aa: CASSASGSSTYEQYF
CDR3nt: TGTGCCAGCAGCGCCAGTGGCAGTTCAACCTACGAGCAGTACTTC

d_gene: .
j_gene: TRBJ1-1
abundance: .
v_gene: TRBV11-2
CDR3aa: CASSLVADNTEAFF
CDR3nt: TGTGCCAGCAGCTTAGTGGCAGACAACACTGAAGCTTTCTTT

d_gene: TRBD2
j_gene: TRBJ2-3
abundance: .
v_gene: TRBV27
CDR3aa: CASSGVGRGGPDTQYF
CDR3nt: TGTGCCAGCAGTGGAGTGGGGCGGGGGGGCCCTGATACGCAGTATTTT

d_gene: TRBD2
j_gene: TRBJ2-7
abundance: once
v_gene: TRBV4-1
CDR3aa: CASSDDGRLYEQYF
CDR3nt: TGCGCCAGCAGCGACGACGGGAGGCTCTACGAGCAGTACTTC

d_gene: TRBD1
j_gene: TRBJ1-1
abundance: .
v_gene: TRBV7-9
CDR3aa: CASSLGVGGNTEAFF
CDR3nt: TGTGCCAGCAGCTTAGGAGTAGGGGGCAACACTGAAGCTTTCTTT

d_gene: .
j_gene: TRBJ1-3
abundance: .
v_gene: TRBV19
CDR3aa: CATLGDTGNTIYF
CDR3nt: TGTGCCACTTTGGGGGACACTGGAAACACCATATATTTT

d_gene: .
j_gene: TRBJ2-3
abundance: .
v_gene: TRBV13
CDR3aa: CASSSLGAGGTDTQYF
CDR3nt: TGTGCCAGCAGCTCCCTGGGGGCGGGGGGCACAGATACGCAGTATTTT

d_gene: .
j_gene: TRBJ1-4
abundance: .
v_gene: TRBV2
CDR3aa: CASTPQGTNEKLFF
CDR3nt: TGTGCCAGCACCCCGCAGGGAACAAATGAAAAACTGTTTTTT

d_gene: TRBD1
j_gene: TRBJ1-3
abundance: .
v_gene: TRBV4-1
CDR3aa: CASSQTGAGNTIYF
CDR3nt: TGCGCCAGCAGCCAAACAGGGGCTGGAAACACCATATATTTT

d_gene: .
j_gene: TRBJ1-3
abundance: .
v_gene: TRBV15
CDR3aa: CATSRDRGAGNTIYF
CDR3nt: TGTGCCACCAGCAGAGATCGCGGGGCTGGAAACACCATATATTTT

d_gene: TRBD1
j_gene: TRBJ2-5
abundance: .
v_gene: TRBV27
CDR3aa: CASSLGTEALETQYF
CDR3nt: TGTGCCAGCAGTTTAGGGACAGAAGCACTGGAGACCCAGTACTTC

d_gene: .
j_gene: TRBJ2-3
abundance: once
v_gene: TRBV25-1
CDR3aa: CASSEYIQTDTQYF
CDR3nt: TGTGCCAGCAGTGAATATATTCAGACAGATACGCAGTATTTT

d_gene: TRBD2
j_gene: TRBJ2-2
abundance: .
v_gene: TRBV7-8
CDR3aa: CASSPRLAGNTGELFF
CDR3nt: TGTGCCAGCAGCCCCCGACTAGCGGGAAACACCGGGGAGCTGTTTTTT

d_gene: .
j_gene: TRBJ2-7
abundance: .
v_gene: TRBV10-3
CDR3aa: CAISEPGRAYEQYF
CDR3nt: TGTGCCATCAGTGAACCAGGAAGGGCCTACGAGCAGTACTTC

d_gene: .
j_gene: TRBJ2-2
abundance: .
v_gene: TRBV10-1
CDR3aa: CASSGDSSGELFF
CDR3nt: TGCGCCAGCAGTGGCGACAGTTCCGGGGAGCTGTTTTTT

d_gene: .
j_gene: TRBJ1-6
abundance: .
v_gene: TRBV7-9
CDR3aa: CASSPAGSSYNSPLHF
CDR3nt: TGTGCCAGCAGCCCGGCAGGGAGCTCCTATAATTCACCCCTCCACTTT

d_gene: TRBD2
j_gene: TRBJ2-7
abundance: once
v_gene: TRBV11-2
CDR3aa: CASSLDGVGLAGYEQYF
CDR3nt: TGTGCCAGCAGCTTAGACGGGGTAGGACTAGCGGGATACGAGCAGTACTTC

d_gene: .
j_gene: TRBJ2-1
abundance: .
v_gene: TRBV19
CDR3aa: CASSIASDLNEQFF
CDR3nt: TGTGCCAGTAGTATCGCGTCTGATCTCAATGAGCAGTTCTTC

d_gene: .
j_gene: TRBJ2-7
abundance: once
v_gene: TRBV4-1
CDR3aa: CASSRVRGQGEQYF
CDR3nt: TGCGCCAGCAGCCGAGTGAGGGGTCAGGGAGAGCAGTACTTC

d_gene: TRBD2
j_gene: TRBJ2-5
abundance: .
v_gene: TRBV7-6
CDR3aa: CASSLGAGTSGTQETQYF
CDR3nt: TGTGCCAGCAGCTTAGGGGCCGGGACTAGCGGGACCCAAGAGACCCAGTACTTC

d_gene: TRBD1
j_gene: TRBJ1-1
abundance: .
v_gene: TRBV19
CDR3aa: CASSTQGANTEAFF
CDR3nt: TGTGCCAGTAGTACCCAGGGGGCGAACACTGAAGCTTTCTTT

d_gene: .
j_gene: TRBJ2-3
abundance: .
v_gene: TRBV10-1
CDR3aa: CASSVDEDTQYF
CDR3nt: TGCGCCAGCAGTGTTGACGAGGATACGCAGTATTTT

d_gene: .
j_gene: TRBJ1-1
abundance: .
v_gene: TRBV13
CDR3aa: CASSSRGGAKAFF
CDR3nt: TGTGCCAGCAGCTCGCGGGGCGGGGCTAAGGCTTTCTTT

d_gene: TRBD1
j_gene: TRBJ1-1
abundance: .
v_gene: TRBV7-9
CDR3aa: CASSFLQGKDTEAFF
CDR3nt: TGTGCCAGCAGCTTCCTACAGGGGAAGGACACTGAAGCTTTCTTT

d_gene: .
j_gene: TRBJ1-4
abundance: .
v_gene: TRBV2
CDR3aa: CATAGGGKLFF
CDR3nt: TGTGCCACCGCGGGGGGGGGAAAACTGTTTTTT

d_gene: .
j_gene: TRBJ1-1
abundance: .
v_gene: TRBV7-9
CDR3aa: CASSLADEAFF
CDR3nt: TGTGCCAGCAGCTTGGCCGATGAAGCTTTCTTT

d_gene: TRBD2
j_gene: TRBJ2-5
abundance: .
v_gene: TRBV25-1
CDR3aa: CASSDRAGAGETQYF
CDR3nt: TGTGCCAGCAGTGACAGAGCGGGAGCGGGAGAGACCCAGTACTTC

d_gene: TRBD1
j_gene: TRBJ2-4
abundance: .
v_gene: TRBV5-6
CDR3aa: CASSLGQGANIQYF
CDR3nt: TGTGCCAGCAGCTTGGGACAGGGGGCCAACATTCAGTACTTC

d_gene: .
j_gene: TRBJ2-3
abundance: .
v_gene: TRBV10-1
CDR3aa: CASSEARLTDTQYF
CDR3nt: TGCGCCAGCAGTGAGGCCCGTCTCACAGATACGCAGTATTTT

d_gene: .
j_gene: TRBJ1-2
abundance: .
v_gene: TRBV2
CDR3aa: CASRADRIDYGYTF
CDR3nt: TGTGCCAGCAGGGCCGACAGGATTGACTATGGCTACACCTTC

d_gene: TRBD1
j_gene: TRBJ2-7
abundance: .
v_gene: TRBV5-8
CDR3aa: CASSFDRGLSYEQYF
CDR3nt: TGTGCCAGCAGTTTCGACAGGGGGTTATCGTACGAGCAGTACTTC

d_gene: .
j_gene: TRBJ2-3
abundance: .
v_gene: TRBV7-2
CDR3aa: CASSLAGGIDTQYF
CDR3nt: TGTGCCAGCAGCTTAGCCGGGGGAATAGATACGCAGTATTTT

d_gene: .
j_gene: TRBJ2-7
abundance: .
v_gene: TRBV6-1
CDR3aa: CASSPRGISYEQYF
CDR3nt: TGTGCCAGCAGCCCCAGGGGAATTTCCTACGAGCAGTACTTC

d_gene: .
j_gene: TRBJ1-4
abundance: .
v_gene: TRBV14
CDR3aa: CASSQDGTGGEKLFF
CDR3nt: TGTGCCAGCAGCCAAGATGGGACGGGAGGCGAAAAACTGTTTTTT

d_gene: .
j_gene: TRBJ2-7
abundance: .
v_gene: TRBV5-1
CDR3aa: CASSLGHLSYEQYF
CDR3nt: TGCGCCAGCAGCTTGGGACATCTATCCTACGAGCAGTACTTC

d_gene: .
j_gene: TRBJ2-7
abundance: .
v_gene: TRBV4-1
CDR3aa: CASSQDSLFYEQYF
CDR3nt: TGCGCCAGCAGCCAAGACAGTTTGTTCTACGAGCAGTACTTC

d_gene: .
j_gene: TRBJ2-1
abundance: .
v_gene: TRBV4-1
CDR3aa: CASSQDLQEQFF
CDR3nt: TGCGCCAGCAGCCAAGATCTCCAGGAGCAGTTCTTC

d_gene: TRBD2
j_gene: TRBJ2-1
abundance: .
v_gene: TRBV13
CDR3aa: CASSFRLAGANEQFF
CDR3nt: TGTGCCAGCAGCTTCCGGCTAGCGGGAGCCAATGAGCAGTTCTTC

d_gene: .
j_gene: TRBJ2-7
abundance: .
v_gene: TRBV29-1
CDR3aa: CSATAGLSYEQYF
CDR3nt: TGCAGCGCGACCGCGGGCCTCTCCTACGAGCAGTACTTC

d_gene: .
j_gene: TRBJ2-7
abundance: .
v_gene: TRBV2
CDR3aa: CASSDPGTASYEQYF
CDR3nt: TGTGCCAGCAGTGACCCCGGGACGGCTTCCTACGAGCAGTACTTC

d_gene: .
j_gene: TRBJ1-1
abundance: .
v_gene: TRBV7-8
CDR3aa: CASSSYLRGSVTEAFF
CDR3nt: TGTGCCAGCAGCTCCTACTTAAGGGGGTCGGTCACTGAAGCTTTCTTT

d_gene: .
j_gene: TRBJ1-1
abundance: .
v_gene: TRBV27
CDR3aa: CASRKYTEAFF
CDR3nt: TGTGCCAGCAGGAAATACACTGAAGCTTTCTTT

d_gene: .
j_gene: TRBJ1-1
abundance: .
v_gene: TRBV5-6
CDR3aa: CASSLTRNTEAFF
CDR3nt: TGTGCCAGCAGCTTGACACGGAACACTGAAGCTTTCTTT

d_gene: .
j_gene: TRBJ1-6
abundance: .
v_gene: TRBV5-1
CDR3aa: CASSLDPLGPLHF
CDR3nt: TGCGCCAGCAGCTTGGATCCTCTGGGGCCCCTCCACTTT

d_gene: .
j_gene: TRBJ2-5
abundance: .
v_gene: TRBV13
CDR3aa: CASSLESRVETQYF
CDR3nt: TGTGCCAGCAGCTTAGAATCTCGGGTAGAGACCCAGTACTTC